The next 17 T cell receptor beta chains were all read from a single sample in a study of metastatic and nonmetastatic thyroid tumors. TCRdb reprocessed the PCR reads via MiXCR. The table has approximately 12,000 clones, approximately 24% seen once; the top ten hold 45% to 65%. Thyroid surgery was preceded by no treatment in any patient. The source material was blood. These receptors were obtained from a male donor with papillary thyroid cancer or a benign thyroid nodule (not recorded which). Some clones in this sample may be carry-over from other donors' samples.

This clone has more than one count but fewer than ten. The rearrangement uses TRBV6-1 and TRBJ1-1; the match to TRBD1 covers 9 bases. The CDR3 sequence is 14 residues long. Losses at the gene ends were 4 bases for V and 5 bases for J; bases not matched to a gene: 5. Looked up from germline, CDR1 is MNHNS and CDR2 is SASEGT. The CDR3 is CASSGYRGRTEAFF. In DNA form, the CDR3 reads TGTGCCAGCAGTGGGTACAGGGGGCGAACTGAAGCTTTCTTT.

This clone showed up just a few times. The J gene is TRBJ2-1, the V gene TRBV27, with 9 bases aligning to TRBD2. The germline gives CDR1 MNHEY, CDR2 SMNVEV (reference sequence). The length of the CDR3 is 16 residues. The junction had 1 base not matched to a gene; V was cut back by 1 base and J by 0 bases. The CDR3 region has the DNA TGTGCCAGCAGTTTATATAGCGGGAGCTCCTACAATGAGCAGTTCTTC. Translation gives CASSLYSGSSYNEQFF.

The J gene is TRBJ2-1, the V gene TRBV20-1; D is uncertain. Trimming took 4 bases from V and 7 from J, leaving 11 bases between them. This CDR3 is 12 amino acids long. From germline, CDR1 is DFQATT and CDR2 SNEGSKA (reference sequence). The CDR3 coding sequence is TGCAGTGCTACCTGGACCCCGAATGAGCAGTTCTTC. It translates to CSATWTPNEQFF.

V usage is TRBV12-3 or TRBV12-4 and J usage is TRBJ1-1; unclear D gene. This CDR3 is 14 amino acids long. The V gene lost 10 bases and the J gene lost 3 bases, with 18 bases spanning the gap. The CDR3 reads CAISLGALHTEAFF. CDR3 nucleotides: TGTGCCATCAGCTTAGGTGCTCTGCACACTGAAGCTTTCTTT.

This clone was seen more than once but under ten times. The V and J genes are TRBV6-1 and TRBJ1-6; perhaps TRBD1 as D (5 bases). The germline CDR1 and CDR2 sequences are MNHNS and SASEGT. There are 13 residues in the CDR3. Trimming took 7 bases from V and 6 from J, leaving 10 bases between them. The CDR3 region has the DNA TGTGCCAGCAAGACAGAGATTAATTCACCCCTCCACTTT. Translating it yields CASKTEINSPLHF.

This clone was seen more than once but under ten times. V gene TRBV6-5 combines with J gene TRBJ2-1; 7 nucleotides match TRBD2. The CDR3 is 18 amino acids. The ends lost 7 bases at V and 4 bases at J; junction bases unmatched: 19. Per germline, CDR1 MNHEY and CDR2 SVGAGI. CDR3 nucleotides: TGTGCCAGCAAAAACACCCGCGATAGCGGGTTACAATACAATGAGCAGTTCTTC. Translated, it gives CASKNTRDSGLQYNEQFF.

The J gene is TRBJ2-3, the V gene TRBV5-1; 10 bases line up with TRBD2. From germline, CDR1 is SGHRS and CDR2 YFSETQ. The CDR3 is 17 residues long. The V and J ends lost 4 bases and 2 bases, in that order; junction bases with no gene match: 10. CDR3 sequence: CASSPDPSGSVTDTQYF. The CDR3 nucleotides are TGCGCCAGCAGCCCCGACCCTAGCGGGAGTGTCACAGATACGCAGTATTTT.

The chain couples TRBV12-3 or TRBV12-4 to TRBJ2-7; weak D call: TRBD2 (6 bases). V lost 6 bases, J lost 7 bases, and 22 bases lay in between. This CDR3 comprises 15 residues. The CDR3 reads CASRPSGYLLGEQYF. The CDR3 region has the DNA TGTGCCAGCAGGCCAAGCGGGTATCTCCTTGGGGAGCAGTACTTC.

This clone has ten or more counts. The chain links TRBV4-1 to TRBJ1-1; no definite D call. The CDR3 has 15 amino acids. Per germline, CDR1 MGHRA and CDR2 YSYEKL. V lost 3 bases, J lost 0 bases, and 11 bases lay in between. The CDR3 region is CASSHPGYMNTEAFF. CDR3 coding DNA: TGCGCCAGCAGCCACCCGGGCTACATGAACACTGAAGCTTTCTTT.

This clone occurred a few times. Written as DNA, the CDR3 is TGTGCCAGCAGCCCAAGAGGGGCCTTCCTATACGAGCAGTACTTC. This gives the protein CASSPRGAFLYEQYF. V and J are TRBV12-3 or TRBV12-4 and TRBJ2-7, with D perhaps assigned TRBD1 or TRBD2 (5 bases each). CDR3 length: 15 amino acids. Trimming stripped 6 bases from V and 4 bases from J, with 19 bases between.

This chain joins TRBV6-2 or TRBV6-3 and TRBJ1-6; D not resolved. The V end lost 4 bases, the J end lost 3 bases, and 7 bases lay between the germline ends. CDR3 length: 14 residues. Germline CDR1 MNHEY, CDR2 SVGEGT. Written as DNA, the CDR3 is TGTGCCAGCAGTTCGCTACTCTATAATTCACCCCTCCACTTT. This gives the protein CASSSLLYNSPLHF.

The CDR3 region has the DNA TGTGCCAGCAGTGACCGGACCGACGCTAACTATGGCTACACCTTC. This codes for CASSDRTDANYGYTF. The V gene is TRBV25-1, the J gene TRBJ1-2; D gene unclear. CDR1 is MGHDK, CDR2 SYGVNS, per germline. V lost 3 bases, J lost 0 bases, and 11 bases lay in between. The CDR3 spans 15 residues.

This clone was picked up many times. The chain employs TRBV4-2 and TRBJ2-1; D remains unclear. The CDR3 is 15 residues long. The V end lost 5 bases, the J end lost 1 base, and 12 bases lay between the germline ends. Germline V gene sequence: CDR1 LGHNA, CDR2 YNFKEQ. The CDR3 region has the DNA TGTGCCAGCAGCGCCTTGGGTGCGTCCTACAATGAGCAGTTCTTC. Amino acid sequence: CASSALGASYNEQFF.

The chain joins TRBV3-1 to TRBJ2-6; D could derive from TRBD1 or TRBD2 (5 bases each). Trimming left V 4 bases short and J 1 base short, with 23 bases between. The CDR3 totals 20 residues. From germline, CDR1 is LGHDT and CDR2 YNNKEL (reference sequence). CDR3 residues: CASSPRVGPNVGSGANVLTF. The CDR3 DNA sequence: TGTGCCAGCAGCCCCCGTGTGGGACCAAACGTTGGATCTGGGGCCAACGTCCTGACTTTC.

This clone showed up many times. The sample contains more than one DNA sequence encoding this CDR3. The chain recombines TRBV5-8 with TRBJ2-1, with D hard to call. V dropped 0 bases and J dropped 8 bases, with 6 bases sitting between them. The length of the CDR3 is 12 residues. Germline CDR1 SGHTS, CDR2 YDEGEE. CDR3 residues: CASSLGAYEQFF. As DNA, the CDR3 is TGTGCCAGCAGCTTGGGAGCGTATGAGCAGTTCTTC.

Relative to its sample, this clone is medium-sized. This chain links TRBV5-1 with TRBJ2-7; no firm D call. The CDR3 spans 14 residues. CDR1 is SGHRS and CDR2 is YFSETQ in the germline V gene. Trimming removed 2 bases from V and 2 bases from J, with 11 bases in between. The CDR3 DNA is TGCGCCAGCAGCTTATCGGACCAGGCCTACGAGCAGTACTTC. Encoded protein: CASSLSDQAYEQYF.

This sequence joins TRBV20-1 and TRBJ2-1; 7 bases line up with TRBD2. Trimming removed 0 bases from V and 0 bases from J; junction bases left unmatched: 5. The CDR3 covers 16 residues. CDR1 and CDR2 (germline): DFQATT, SNEGSKA (reference sequence). Written as DNA, the CDR3 is TGCAGTGCTAGAGAGGCTAGCGGTAGCTCCTACAATGAGCAGTTCTTC. Protein sequence: CSAREASGSSYNEQFF.